What follows are 3 T cell receptor beta chains derived from one specimen sequenced in a study of T cell responses to AZD1222 COVID-19 vaccine. Some clones are missing from TCRdb's copy, which holds only in-frame ones; the method was immunoSEQ multiplex PCR. The sample has 150,000 to 200,000 clones; 85% to 95% are singletons. Sequenced material: peripheral blood, taken on day 0 of AZD1222 vaccination. Receptors originate from an adult in good health.

CDR3 sequence (DNA): TGTGCCAGCAGCCCGAAGGACTCACGCTCCTACAATGAGCAGTTCTTC. It is translated as CASSPKDSRSYNEQFF. This chain joins TRBV3-1 (or the pseudogene TRBV3-2) and TRBJ2-1; D perhaps matches TRBD2 (5 bases). V lost 4 bases and J lost 0, with 13 bases in between. CDR3 length: 16 residues. Germline lookup yields CDR1 LGHDT and CDR2 YNNKEL (reference sequence).

V is TRBV15 and J is TRBJ2-2, with D tentatively TRBD1 (5 bases). Germline assignment: CDR1 LNHNV and CDR2 YYDKDF (reference sequence). The CDR3 has 18 amino acids. Trimming removed 0 bases from V and 4 bases from J, with 18 bases in between. CDR3 in DNA: TGTGCCACCAGCAGAGAAGCCAGACAAGAAAGGGGCACCGGGGAGCTGTTTTTT. Translation gives CATSREARQERGTGELFF.

The chain has TRBV20-1 and TRBJ2-7; D not certain. Germline loops: CDR1 DFQATT, CDR2 SNEGSKA (reference sequence). Trimming removed 1 base from V and 6 bases from J, with 7 bases in between. The CDR3 loop spans 11 amino acids. The CDR3 DNA is TGCAGTGCTAGAGTCTCTGGCGAGCAGTACTTC. This translates into CSARVSGEQYF.